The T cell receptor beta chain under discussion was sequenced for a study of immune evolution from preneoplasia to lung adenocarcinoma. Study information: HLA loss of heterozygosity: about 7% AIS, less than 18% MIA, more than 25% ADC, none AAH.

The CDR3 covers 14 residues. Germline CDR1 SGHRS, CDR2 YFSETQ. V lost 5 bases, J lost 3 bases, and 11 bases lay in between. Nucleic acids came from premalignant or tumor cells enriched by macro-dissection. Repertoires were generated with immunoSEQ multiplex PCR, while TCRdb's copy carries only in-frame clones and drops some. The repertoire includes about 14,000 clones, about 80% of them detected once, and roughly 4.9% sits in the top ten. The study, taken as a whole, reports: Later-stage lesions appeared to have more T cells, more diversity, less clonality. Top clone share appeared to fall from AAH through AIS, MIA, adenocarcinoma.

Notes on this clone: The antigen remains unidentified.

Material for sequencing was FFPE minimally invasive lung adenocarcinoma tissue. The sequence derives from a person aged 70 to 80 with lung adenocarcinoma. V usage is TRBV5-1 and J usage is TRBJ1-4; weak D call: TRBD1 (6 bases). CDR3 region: CASRIQGSNEKLFF. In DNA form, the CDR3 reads TGCGCCAGCAGAATACAGGGCTCTAATGAAAAACTGTTTTTT.